These 6 T cell receptor beta chains originate from one sample sequenced in a study of early T cells in non-severe SARS-CoV-2 infection. TCRdb passed the 5' RACE reads through MiXCR, listing each CDR3 protein once. The table shows some 22,000 distinct CDR3 sequences, with approximately 4.6% occurring only once. The sample consisted of whole blood. These receptor sequences come from an adult who was a healthcare worker with PCR-confirmed SARS-CoV-2 infection or an uninfected control (not recorded which).

Written as DNA, the CDR3 is TGTGCCAGCAGTCTCACGGTGGGGGTATCAGATACGCAGTATTTT. Its protein product is CASSLTVGVSDTQYF. The chain employs TRBV9 and TRBJ2-3; tentatively, D is TRBD1 or TRBD2 (5 bases each). The CDR3 contains 15 residues. With 5 bases removed from V and 4 bases from J, the gap between germline ends came to 17 bases. Germline CDR1 reads SGDLS; CDR2 reads YYNGEE. Based on the CDR3 plus reference TRBV9 and TRBJ2-3, the full variable domain is DSGVTQTPKHLITATGQRVTLRCSPRSGDLSVYWYQQSLDQGLQFLIQYYNGEERAKGNILERFSAQQFPDLHSELNLSSLELGDSALYFCASSLTVGVSDTQYFGPGTRLTVL.

This clonotype was seen ten or more times. V and J are TRBV20-1 and TRBJ2-1; TRBD2 agrees at 8 bases. The CDR3 runs 13 residues. The germline V gene encodes CDR1 DFQATT and CDR2 SNEGSKA (reference sequence). The V gene end was trimmed by 3 bases and the J gene end by 7 bases; junction bases not matched to a gene: 5. The CDR3 DNA follows: TGCAGTGCTAGGCTGGGACTAGTAAATGAGCAGTTCTTC. Amino acids: CSARLGLVNEQFF.

In this sample, this clonotype turned up many times. The chain couples TRBV19 to TRBJ1-6; 7 bases map to TRBD1. From germline, CDR1 is LNHDA and CDR2 SQIVND (reference sequence). This CDR3 is 16 amino acids long. Trimming at V came to 5 bases and at J to 10 bases, leaving 14 bases not matched to a gene. The CDR3 is CASSSPETGRRSPLHF. CDR3 DNA sequence: TGTGCCAGTAGTTCGCCGGAGACAGGGAGAAGATCACCCCTCCACTTT.

This clonotype was found a few times. This rearrangement joins TRBV5-1 to TRBJ2-1; D ambiguous. The CDR3 consists of 14 residues. The germline V gene has CDR1 SGHRS and CDR2 YFSETQ. Trimming removed 5 bases from V and 0 bases from J, with 9 bases in between. The chain's CDR3 is CASRPLSSYNEQFF. Here the CDR3 DNA reads TGCGCCAGCAGACCCTTGAGCTCCTACAATGAGCAGTTCTTC.

This clonotype was seen many times. The chain is built from TRBV7-6 and TRBJ2-1; 10 bases map to TRBD1. CDR3 length: 14 residues. Trimming at V came to 5 bases and at J to 4 bases, leaving 2 bases not matched to a gene. Germline V gene lookup returns CDR1 SGHVS and CDR2 FNYEAQ. CDR3: CASSPGQGYNEQFF. The DNA for the CDR3 is TGTGCCAGCAGCCCGGGACAGGGGTACAATGAGCAGTTCTTC. The full variable domain, completed using reference TRBV7-6 and TRBJ2-1, is GAGVSQSPRYKVTKRGQDVALRCDPISGHVSLYWYRQALGQGPEFLTYFNYEAQQDKSGLPNDRFSAERPEGSISTLTIQRTEQRDSAMYRCASSPGQGYNEQFFGPGTRLTVL.

J is TRBJ1-1 and V is TRBV3-1; 7 bases align to TRBD1. CDR3 length: 14 residues. Unmatched junction bases numbered 6, after V lost 4 bases and J lost 4 bases. Germline V gives CDR1 LGHDT, CDR2 YNNKEL (reference sequence). CDR3 bases: TGTGCCAGCAGCCTGCAGGGGGGGAGCACTGAAGCTTTCTTT. Protein product: CASSLQGGSTEAFF. The variable domain in full, with the rest retrieved from reference TRBV3-1 and TRBJ1-1, is DTAVSQTPKYLVTQMGNDKSIKCEQNLGHDTMYWYKQDSKKFLKIMFSYNNKELIINETVPNRFSPKSPDKAHLNLHINSLELGDSAVYFCASSLQGGSTEAFFGQGTRLTVV.